The sequence of this T cell receptor (beta chain) was determined in a study of CDR3 diversity in severe acne. TCRdb fed the PCR reads into MiXCR, producing one record per CDR3 protein. The repertoire consists of approximately 90,000 distinct CDR3 sequences, with approximately 49% occurring once and the leading ten covering 11%. Ten or more counts support this clonotype. The sequenced sample was blood. This TCR was recovered from a male donor with severe acne vulgaris.

The CDR3 sequence: CASSWDGGTEAFF. The CDR3 DNA is TGTGCCAGCAGTTGGGATGGTGGGACTGAAGCTTTCTTT. V and J are TRBV12-3 or TRBV12-4 and TRBJ1-1, with no clear D. The CDR3 is made up of 13 amino acids. V was pared by 4 bases and J by 5 bases, with 11 bases between.